Included here is one TCR beta chain sequence, with context. Its antigen is as yet unknown. The identical CDR3 is also encoded by other nucleotide sequences in the sample. This sample is drawn from a study of beta chain features in type 1 diabetes. V was clipped by 0 bases and J by 5 bases, with 8 bases between them. The CDR3 length is 13 residues. Per germline, CDR1 GTSNPN and CDR2 SVGIG (reference sequence). Study conclusions and caveats: TCRB CDR3s were moderately but significantly shorter in Type 1 diabetes patients in all four CD4+ subsets. Across patients, naive, central memory and Treg TCRB repertoires exhibited apparently greater similarity than was observed across healthy donors.

Expressed TCRB transcripts were sequenced after all isolated RNA was converted to cDNA. Assay: immunoSEQ multiplex PCR; the TCRdb copy retains only in-frame clones and omits some. The sample contains over 600,000 clones, 12% of which appear only once. The receptor was isolated from a man aged 25 to 40 with type 1 diabetes. Sample: naive CD4+ T cells from blood. The chain links TRBV30 to TRBJ1-5, with D maybe TRBD1 (5 bases). CDR3 coding DNA: TGTGCCTGGAGTGTACAGGATGATCAGCCCCAGCATTTT. Its translation: CAWSVQDDQPQHF.